The entry below describes one T cell receptor (beta chain). No antigen is known for it. The entry originates in a study of cytomegalovirus exposure and HLA in healthy donors. This PCR relied on a set of 60 Vbeta primers and 13 Jbeta primers. Profiled with immunoSEQ multiplex PCR; TCRdb holds only in-frame clones, not every one. Here the sample spans roughly 150,000 clones, about 80% being singletons. Broader study findings: The study assumed roughly uniform donor sequencing depth for presence/absence analyses.

CDR1 is SGHTA and CDR2 is FQGNSA in the germline V gene. The trim removed 3 bases at V and 9 bases at J, leaving 5 bases unmatched. The CDR3 runs 14 residues. Donors showed nominal health when sampled, although they likely had unrecorded immune exposures. Sequences were obtained from PBMCs. V is TRBV7-2 and J is TRBJ1-6; 7 positions agree with TRBD1. This sequence originates from a woman aged 40-49 years in good health and CMV-seronegative. The CDR3 nucleotides are TGTGCCAGCAGCTTGAACAGGGGAAGTTCACCCCTCCACTTT. This codes for CASSLNRGSSPLHF.